This TCR beta chain was sequenced for a study of blood T cell repertoires in COVID-19. Across the whole study: The samples span acute and convalescent COVID-19 from the United States, Italy and Spain. Nucleic acid was either cDNA or gDNA, and it came from T cells, B-cell-depleted T cells, or PBMCs.

In the original workflow: Reference gene primer amplification in the assay estimated nucleated cell counts. The data were produced by immunoSEQ multiplex PCR, yet TCRdb's version contains in-frame clones alone and is incomplete. D and trimming were read from the DNA, whereas the V and J calls and clone size are those reported in that table. The table records some 89,000 clones, approximately 87% of them present only once. The CDR3 consists of 15 residues. In germline, CDR1 is MDHEN, CDR2 SYDVKM. V shed 5 bases and J shed 0 bases, with 13 bases lying between them. The source of this sequence is a human donor in a cohort sampled during active COVID-19. The source material was peripheral blood. V and J are TRBV28 and TRBJ1-2; D might be TRBD1 (5 bases). The CDR3 region has the DNA TGTGCCAGCAGTACTACAGGTCTAGCTAACTATGGCTACACCTTC. It yields the protein CASSTTGLANYGYTF.